This T cell receptor (beta chain) was retrieved from a study of cytomegalovirus exposure and HLA in healthy donors. Germline V gene data show CDR1 as MDHEN and CDR2 as SYDVKM. The CDR3 contains 16 residues. Trimming took 6 bases from V and 6 from J, leaving 21 bases between them. PCR involved 60 Vbeta and 13 Jbeta primers. Profiling relied on immunoSEQ multiplex PCR, and the TCRdb table lists in-frame clones only, not all of them. The profile covers 65,000 to 70,000 clones, with roughly four fifths appearing a single time and 7.4% taken by the ten largest. Sequenced input: PBMCs. V usage is TRBV28 and J usage is TRBJ2-1, with D possibly matching TRBD2 (6 bases). The source of this sequence is a woman aged 25 to 39 in good health and CMV-seropositive. DNA of the CDR3: TGTGCCAGCAGGTGCCCCGGGACTGCGGGGATCAATGAGCAGTTCTTC. It is translated as CASRCPGTAGINEQFF.